This T cell receptor beta chain was identified in a study of control samples from healthy donors and cancer patients. V was clipped by 2 bases and J by 4 bases, with 16 bases between them. The germline V gene encodes CDR1 SGHNT and CDR2 YENEEA. This CDR3 has 16 amino acids. Clones were sequenced by immunoSEQ multiplex PCR, and TCRdb holds only the in-frame ones, with some missing. This sample carries approximately 100,000 clones, more than 75% of them seen once, and the ten largest clones take around 2.1%. The receptor comes from a woman aged 40 to 50 in good health. This chain connects TRBV11-3 to TRBJ2-3, with D perhaps given as TRBD1 or TRBD2 (5 bases each). Sequencing input: blood. The CDR3 DNA reads TGTGCCAGCAGCTTACCTTTGTCCCTGGGGGCAGATACGCAGTATTTT. It translates to CASSLPLSLGADTQYF.